One T cell receptor beta chain is described in this entry. As yet, its antigen is unknown. TCRdb recomputed calls from the reads with MiXCR, one row per CDR3 protein. This table holds more than 85,000 distinct CDR3 sequences, around 28% found once. This sample was taken from a study of T cell repertoires in cytomegalovirus infection. At the level of the study: An indication of both CMV infection and matching HLA type came from public TCR beta signatures.

This CDR3 spans 12 amino acids. Between the trimmed V and J ends, which lost 7 bases and 2 bases, there was a span of 12 bases. Per germline, CDR1 SQVTM and CDR2 ANQGSEA. This receptor was taken from a human donor in good health (CMV status not recorded). Some clones in this sample may be carry-over from other donors' samples. V is TRBV29-1 and J is TRBJ2-7, with D possibly being TRBD2 (5 bases). The sequencing here drew on CD8+ T cells from cultured PBMCs, taken from culture after CMV antigen stimulation. The CDR3 sequence: CSAKGRTYEQYF. The CDR3 coding sequence is TGCAGCGCTAAAGGGAGAACCTACGAGCAGTACTTC.